The clone carrying this T cell receptor beta chain was counted at least ten times. This sample was included in a study of metastatic and nonmetastatic thyroid tumors. TCRdb redid the clone calls on the PCR reads using MiXCR. The table includes some 23,000 clones, approximately 20% detected once. Deletions cut 2 bases from V and 0 bases from J, with 6 bases between. The germline gives CDR1 SGHTS, CDR2 YDEGEE. The length of the CDR3 is 15 residues. No treatment had been given to any patient before thyroid surgery. This sequence originates from a female donor with papillary thyroid cancer or a benign thyroid nodule (not recorded which). Some clones in this sample may be carry-over from other donors' samples. Sequences were obtained from adjacent normal tissue. V usage is TRBV5-8 and J usage is TRBJ2-6; no definite D call. The CDR3 region has the DNA TGTGCCAGCAGCTTCTGGCTCTCTGGGGCCAACGTCCTGACTTTC. Translating gives CASSFWLSGANVLTF. Supplemented by reference TRBV5-8 and TRBJ2-6, the full variable domain reads EAGVTQSPTHLIKTRGQQATLRCSPISGHTSVYWYQQALGLGLQFLLWYDEGEERNRGNFPPRFSGRQFPNYSSELNVNALELEDSALYLCASSFWLSGANVLTFGAGSRLTVL.